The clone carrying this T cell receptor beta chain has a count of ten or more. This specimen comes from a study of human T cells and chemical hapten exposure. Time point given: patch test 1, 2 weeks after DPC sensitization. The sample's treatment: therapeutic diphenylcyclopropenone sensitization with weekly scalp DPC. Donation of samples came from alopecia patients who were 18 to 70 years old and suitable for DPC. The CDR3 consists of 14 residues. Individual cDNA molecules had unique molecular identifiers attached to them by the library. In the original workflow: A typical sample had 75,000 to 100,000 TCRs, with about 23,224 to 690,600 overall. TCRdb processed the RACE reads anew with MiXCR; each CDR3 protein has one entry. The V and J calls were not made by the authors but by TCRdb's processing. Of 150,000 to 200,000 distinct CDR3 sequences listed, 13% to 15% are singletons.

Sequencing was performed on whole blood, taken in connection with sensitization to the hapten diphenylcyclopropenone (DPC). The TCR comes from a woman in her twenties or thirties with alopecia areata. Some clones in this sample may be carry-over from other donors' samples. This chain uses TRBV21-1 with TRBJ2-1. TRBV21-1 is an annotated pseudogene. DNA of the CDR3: TGTGCCAGCAGCAAAGACGAGCCCTACAATGAGCAGTTCTTC. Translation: CASSKDEPYNEQFF.